The 8 T cell receptor beta chains reported below all come from one sample, sequenced in a study of blood T cells in healthy people across ages. Primed by a sample-barcoded 5' primer and a J-beta primer mix, a second PCR proceeded for about 6 to 11 cycles. TCRdb independently ran MiXCR on the 5' RACE reads; one entry per CDR3 protein. The table shows 550,000 to 600,000 distinct CDR3 sequences, with roughly a quarter occurring only once. The sequenced sample consisted of blood. These receptor sequences come from a woman between 65 and 79 years old in good health.

This clonotype was found a few times. CDR3 amino acids: CASRLRSDYGYTF. The CDR3 coding sequence is TGTGCCAGCAGGCTACGATCGGACTATGGCTACACCTTC. V gene TRBV27 combines with J gene TRBJ1-2, with no clear D. The germline V and J ends were trimmed by 6 bases and 3 bases, with 11 bases remaining between them. Looked up from germline, CDR1 is MNHEY and CDR2 is SMNVEV (reference sequence). There are 13 residues in the CDR3.

This chain connects TRBV2 to TRBJ2-1, with 8 nucleotides matching TRBD1. Unmatched junction bases numbered 0, after V lost 5 bases and J lost 0 bases. The CDR3 is 14 amino acids. Germline CDR1 is SNHLY and CDR2 is FYNNEI. The CDR3 DNA reads TGTGCCAGCAGTACAGGGGGCTCCTACAATGAGCAGTTCTTC. As protein: CASSTGGSYNEQFF.

This clonotype has just one count. The gene calls are TRBV27 and TRBJ1-4, with TRBD1 matching over 8 bases. Germline trimming cut 5 bases from V and 4 bases from J; bases unmatched to any gene: 6. This CDR3 spans 15 amino acids. Per the germline V gene, CDR1 is MNHEY and CDR2 is SMNVEV (reference sequence). The CDR3 DNA reads as TGTGCCAGCAGTCCAACAGGGGGACGTAATGAAAAACTGTTTTTT. Translating it yields CASSPTGGRNEKLFF.

The table lists this clonotype with a few counts. The CDR3 carries no conserved terminal phenylalanine or tryptophan, so it likely arises from a read error. The genes are TRBV24-1 and TRBJ1-5; the D is unclear. Germline V gives CDR1 KGHDR, CDR2 SFDVKD. This CDR3 is built from 14 residues. Trimming shortened V by 8 bases and J by 4 bases, and 14 bases separated the two germline ends. The CDR3 DNA reads TGTGCCACCATAGGCGGGAGGGAGAATCAGCCCCAGCATCTT. This gives the protein CATIGGRENQPQHL.

The chain carries TRBV20-1 and TRBJ2-7; weak D call: TRBD1 (5 bases). This CDR3 contains 14 residues. The germline gives CDR1 DFQATT, CDR2 SNEGSKA (reference sequence). Trimming took off 5 bases at V and 0 bases at J, with 14 bases between the two ends. This CDR3 reads CSAPTVLSSYEQYF. The CDR3, as DNA: TGCAGTGCTCCGACAGTGCTAAGCTCCTACGAGCAGTACTTC.

The V call is TRBV20-1, the J call TRBJ1-5; 7 positions match TRBD1. The germline gives CDR1 DFQATT, CDR2 SNEGSKA (reference sequence). CDR3 size: 13 residues. The V and J ends lost 6 bases and 2 bases, in that order; junction bases with no gene match: 4. The CDR3, as DNA: TGCAGTGCGGCAGACAGGGGCAATCAGCCCCAGCATTTT. Amino acids: CSAADRGNQPQHF.

This clonotype was observed a few times. The junction differs from germline at one of its ends, possibly a read error. This rearrangement joins TRBV29-1 to TRBJ1-2, with 8 bases aligning to TRBD1. The CDR3 runs 14 residues. The V gene's germline CDR1 is SQVTM and CDR2 ANQGSEA. This chain's CDR3 is CSFDSSGGAYGYTF. CDR3 DNA: TGCAGCTTTGATAGCTCAGGGGGCGCTTATGGCTACACCTTC.

The chain has TRBV10-3 and TRBJ2-5; 9 positions match TRBD2. The CDR3 runs to 14 residues. Germline V gives CDR1 ENHRY, CDR2 SYGVKD. The CDR3 loop is CVTSGGGAQETQYF. The DNA of the CDR3 is TGTGTCACCAGCGGCGGGGGGGCCCAAGAGACCCAGTACTTC.